The T cell receptor (beta chain) described here comes from a study of cytomegalovirus exposure and HLA in healthy donors. The PCR employed 60 Vbeta primers together with 13 Jbeta primers. The authors' processing: The count from a later analysis was 70 million to 85 million unique TCR beta chains, 9.5 million to 13 million of them shared. Repertoires were generated with immunoSEQ multiplex PCR, while TCRdb's copy carries only in-frame clones and drops some. The DNA was the basis for D and trimming; V, J and clone size are from that table. The sample includes 130,000 to 150,000 clones, approximately 80% of them seen just once. General study points: Later analysis identified several of the most significant clusters that appeared linked to common viral pathogens. A later look showed TCR association rates differing by HLA locus, highest for DRB1 and lowest for HLA-C. Most subjects had HLA-A and HLA-B alleles reportedly predicted accurately by TCR beta sequences.

Notes on this clone: Antigen unknown.

The sample consisted of PBMCs. This sequence was found in a female donor in good health and CMV-seronegative.

Here the CDR3 reads CASRRTSGVSYNEQFF. The DNA of the CDR3 is TGTGCCAGCAGACGGACTAGCGGGGTCTCCTACAATGAGCAGTTCTTC. The V and J genes are TRBV6-6 and TRBJ2-1, with 12 bases identical to TRBD2. V dropped 6 bases and J dropped 0; count of bases not matched to a gene: 3. Germline V gene lookup returns CDR1 MNHNY and CDR2 SVGAGI (reference sequence). This CDR3 is built from 16 residues.